This TCR beta chain was documented in a study of blood T cell repertoires in COVID-19. Participants had their cohort set by participant-reported clinical history. This clone showed up just once. Authors' analysis steps: The assay estimated nucleated cells by amplifying reference gene primers. Generated by immunoSEQ multiplex PCR, the TCRdb table keeps only in-frame clones and is missing some. V, J and clone size are those of that table, while D and trimming were read from the DNA. The sample has roughly 230,000 clones; around 92% are singletons. Germline V gives CDR1 SGHVS, CDR2 FQNEAQ. With 1 base clipped from V and 4 bases from J, the junction kept 8 bases outside the gene matches. The CDR3 runs 17 residues.

The sequenced sample consisted of PBMCs or T cells enriched from blood (not recorded which). The chain employs TRBV7-8 and TRBJ1-3, with 9 bases that match TRBD1. The source of this sequence is a woman aged 25 to 39 with acute COVID-19. Here the CDR3 reads CASSLGGTGNLGNTIYF. Written as DNA, the CDR3 is TGTGCCAGCAGCTTAGGCGGGACAGGGAATCTGGGAAACACCATATATTTT.